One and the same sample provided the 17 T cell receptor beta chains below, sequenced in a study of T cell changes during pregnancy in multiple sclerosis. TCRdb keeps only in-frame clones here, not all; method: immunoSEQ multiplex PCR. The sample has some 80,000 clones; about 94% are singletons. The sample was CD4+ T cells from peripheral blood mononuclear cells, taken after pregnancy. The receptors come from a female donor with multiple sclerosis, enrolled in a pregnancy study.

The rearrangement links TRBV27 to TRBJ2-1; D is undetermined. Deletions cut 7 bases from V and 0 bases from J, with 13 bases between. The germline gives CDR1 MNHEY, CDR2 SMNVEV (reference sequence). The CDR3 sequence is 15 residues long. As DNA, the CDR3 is TGTGCCAGCATGGATCCGGCTAGCTCCTACAATGAGCAGTTCTTC. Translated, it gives CASMDPASSYNEQFF.

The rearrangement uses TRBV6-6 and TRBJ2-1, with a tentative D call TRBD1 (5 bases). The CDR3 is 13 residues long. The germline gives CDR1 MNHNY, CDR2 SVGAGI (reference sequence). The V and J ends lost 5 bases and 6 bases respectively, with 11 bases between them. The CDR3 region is CASSGAPSNEQFF. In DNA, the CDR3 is TGTGCCAGCAGTGGGGCCCCGAGCAATGAGCAGTTCTTC.

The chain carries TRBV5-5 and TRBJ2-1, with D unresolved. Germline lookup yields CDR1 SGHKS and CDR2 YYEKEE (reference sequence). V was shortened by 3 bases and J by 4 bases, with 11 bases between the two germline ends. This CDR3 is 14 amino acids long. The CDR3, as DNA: TGTGCCAGCAGCTCGCGATTCGCTTACAATGAGCAGTTCTTC. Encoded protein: CASSSRFAYNEQFF.

DNA of the CDR3: TGTGCCAGCAGCTTTACCCTCGGCAGGGGCGTAATGGGCGCCGGGGAGCTGTTTTTT. Translating it yields CASSFTLGRGVMGAGELFF. The rearrangement uses TRBV5-4 and TRBJ2-2; D is possibly TRBD1 (6 bases). With 2 bases removed from V and 6 bases from J, the gap between germline ends came to 26 bases. Germline CDR1 is SGHNT and CDR2 is YYREEE (reference sequence). The length of the CDR3 is 19 residues.

The chain's CDR3 is CASSISGQGVEQYF. CDR3 in DNA: TGTGCCAGTAGTATCTCCGGACAGGGAGTCGAGCAGTACTTC. The V call is TRBV19, the J call TRBJ2-7, with 8 bases identical to TRBD1. V dropped 3 bases and J dropped 6; count of bases not matched to a gene: 7. The germline gives CDR1 LNHDA, CDR2 SQIVND (reference sequence). The CDR3 is made up of 14 amino acids.

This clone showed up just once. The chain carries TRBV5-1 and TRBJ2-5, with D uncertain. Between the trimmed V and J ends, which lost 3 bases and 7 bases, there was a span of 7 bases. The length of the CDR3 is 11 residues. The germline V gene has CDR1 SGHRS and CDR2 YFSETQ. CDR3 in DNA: TGCGCCAGCAGCTATACGGGGACCCAGTACTTC. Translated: CASSYTGTQYF.

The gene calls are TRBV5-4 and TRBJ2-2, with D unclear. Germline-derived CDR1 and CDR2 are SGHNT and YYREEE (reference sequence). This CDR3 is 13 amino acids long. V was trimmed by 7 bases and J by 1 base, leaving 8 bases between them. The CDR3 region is CASQEVNTGELFF. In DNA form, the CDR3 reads TGTGCCAGCCAAGAGGTGAACACCGGGGAGCTGTTTTTT.

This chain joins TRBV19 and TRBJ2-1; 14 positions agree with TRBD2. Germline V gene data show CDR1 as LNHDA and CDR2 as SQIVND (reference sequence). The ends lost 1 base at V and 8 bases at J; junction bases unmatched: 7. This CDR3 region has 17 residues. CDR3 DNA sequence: TGTGCCAGTAGTATAGCAGGGACTAGCGGGAGTAGGGATGAGCAGTTCTTC. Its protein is CASSIAGTSGSRDEQFF.

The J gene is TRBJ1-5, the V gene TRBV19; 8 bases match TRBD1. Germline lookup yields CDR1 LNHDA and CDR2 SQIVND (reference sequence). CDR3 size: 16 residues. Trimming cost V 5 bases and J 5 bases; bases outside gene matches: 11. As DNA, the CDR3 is TGTGCCAGTAGTTTCCGTCTTGGACAGGGATATCAGCCCCAGCATTTT. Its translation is CASSFRLGQGYQPQHF.

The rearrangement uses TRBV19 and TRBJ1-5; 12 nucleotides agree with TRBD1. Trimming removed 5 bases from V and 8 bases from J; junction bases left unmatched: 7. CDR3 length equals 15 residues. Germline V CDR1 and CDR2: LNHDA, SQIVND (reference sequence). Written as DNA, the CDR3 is TGTGCCAGTAGTGGGACAGGGGGCCGGTGGGAGCCCCAGCATTTT. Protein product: CASSGTGGRWEPQHF.

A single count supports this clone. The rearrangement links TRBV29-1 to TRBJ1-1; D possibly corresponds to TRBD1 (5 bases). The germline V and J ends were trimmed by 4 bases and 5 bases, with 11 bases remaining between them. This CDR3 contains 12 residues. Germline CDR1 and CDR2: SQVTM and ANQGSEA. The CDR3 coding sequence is TGCAGCGTTGTTGGGGGAGGGACTGAAGCTTTCTTT. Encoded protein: CSVVGGGTEAFF.

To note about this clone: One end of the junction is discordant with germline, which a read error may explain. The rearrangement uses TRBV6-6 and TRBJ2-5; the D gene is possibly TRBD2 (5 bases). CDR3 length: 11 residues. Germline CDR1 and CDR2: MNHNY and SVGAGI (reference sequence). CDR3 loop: CDRTGRETQYF. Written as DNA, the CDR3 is TGCGATAGGACGGGGAGAGAGACCCAGTACTTC.

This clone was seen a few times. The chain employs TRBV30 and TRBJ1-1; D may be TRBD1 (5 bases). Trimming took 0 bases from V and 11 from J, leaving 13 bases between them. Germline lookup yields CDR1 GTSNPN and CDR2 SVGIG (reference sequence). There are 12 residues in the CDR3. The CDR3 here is CAWSVVGGSAFF. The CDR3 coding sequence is TGTGCCTGGAGTGTCGTCGGGGGGTCGGCTTTCTTT.

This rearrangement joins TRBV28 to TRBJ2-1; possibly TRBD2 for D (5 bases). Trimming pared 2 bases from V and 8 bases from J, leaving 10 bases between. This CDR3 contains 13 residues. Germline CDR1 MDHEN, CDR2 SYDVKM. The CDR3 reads CASSLMASYEQFF. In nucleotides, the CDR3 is TGTGCCAGCAGTTTAATGGCTAGCTATGAGCAGTTCTTC.

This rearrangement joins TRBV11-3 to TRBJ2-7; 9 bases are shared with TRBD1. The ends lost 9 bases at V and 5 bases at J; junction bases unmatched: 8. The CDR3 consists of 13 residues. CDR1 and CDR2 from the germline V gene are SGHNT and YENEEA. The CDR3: CASRTGVVNEQYF. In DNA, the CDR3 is TGTGCCAGTCGGACAGGGGTGGTGAACGAGCAGTACTTC.

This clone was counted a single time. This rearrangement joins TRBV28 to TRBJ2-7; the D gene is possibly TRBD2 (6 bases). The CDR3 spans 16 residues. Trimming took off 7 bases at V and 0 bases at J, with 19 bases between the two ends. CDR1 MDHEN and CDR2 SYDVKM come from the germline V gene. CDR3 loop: CASTENGGVISYEQYF. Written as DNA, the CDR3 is TGTGCCAGCACCGAGAACGGCGGGGTGATCTCCTACGAGCAGTACTTC.

The CDR3 sequence: CASSPGTSAYNEQFF. The DNA of the CDR3 is TGTGCCAGCAGCCCCGGGACTAGCGCTTACAATGAGCAGTTCTTC. The chain employs TRBV7-2 and TRBJ2-1; 10 bases fit TRBD2. With 5 bases clipped from V and 4 bases from J, the junction kept 5 bases outside the gene matches. CDR3 length: 15 residues. Germline-derived CDR1 and CDR2 are SGHTA and FQGNSA. Supplemented by reference TRBV7-2 and TRBJ2-1, the full variable domain reads GAGVSQSPSNKVTEKGKDVELRCDPISGHTALYWYRQSLGQGLEFLIYFQGNSAPDKSGLPSDRFSAERTGGSVSTLTIQRTQQEDSAVYLCASSPGTSAYNEQFFGPGTRLTVL.